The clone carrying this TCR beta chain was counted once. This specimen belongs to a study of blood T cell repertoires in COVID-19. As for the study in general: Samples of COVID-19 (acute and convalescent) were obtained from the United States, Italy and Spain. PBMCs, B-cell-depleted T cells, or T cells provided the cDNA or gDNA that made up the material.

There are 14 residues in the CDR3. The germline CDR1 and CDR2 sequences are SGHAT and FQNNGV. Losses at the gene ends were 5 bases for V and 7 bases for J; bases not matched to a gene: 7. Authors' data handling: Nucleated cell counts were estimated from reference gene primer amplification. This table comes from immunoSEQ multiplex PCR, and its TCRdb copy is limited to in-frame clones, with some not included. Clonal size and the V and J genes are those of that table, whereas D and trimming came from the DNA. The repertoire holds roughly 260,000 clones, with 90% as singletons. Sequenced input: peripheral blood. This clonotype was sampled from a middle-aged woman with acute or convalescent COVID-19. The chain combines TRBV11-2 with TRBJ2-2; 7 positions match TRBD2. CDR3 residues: CASSRPGRDGELFF. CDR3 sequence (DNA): TGTGCCAGCAGCCGGCCAGGGAGGGACGGGGAGCTGTTTTTT.